The source of this T cell receptor beta chain is a study of shared T cell receptors in the human thymus. Assay used: immunoSEQ multiplex PCR; TCRdb lists only in-frame clones, some missing. The sample carries some 400,000 clones, 95% recorded once. V shed 6 bases, J shed 2 bases, and the junction held 21 bases outside the gene matches. Germline CDR1 is MDHEN and CDR2 is SYDVKM. This CDR3 spans 19 amino acids. The receptor was derived from a human donor. V usage is TRBV28 and J usage is TRBJ2-7; 8 positions match TRBD1. The source material was thymocytes. The CDR3 DNA reads as TGTGCCAGCAGCATAAAAGACAGGGGAATTCCTGCCGAAACCTACGAGCAGTACTTC. It yields the protein CASSIKDRGIPAETYEQYF.